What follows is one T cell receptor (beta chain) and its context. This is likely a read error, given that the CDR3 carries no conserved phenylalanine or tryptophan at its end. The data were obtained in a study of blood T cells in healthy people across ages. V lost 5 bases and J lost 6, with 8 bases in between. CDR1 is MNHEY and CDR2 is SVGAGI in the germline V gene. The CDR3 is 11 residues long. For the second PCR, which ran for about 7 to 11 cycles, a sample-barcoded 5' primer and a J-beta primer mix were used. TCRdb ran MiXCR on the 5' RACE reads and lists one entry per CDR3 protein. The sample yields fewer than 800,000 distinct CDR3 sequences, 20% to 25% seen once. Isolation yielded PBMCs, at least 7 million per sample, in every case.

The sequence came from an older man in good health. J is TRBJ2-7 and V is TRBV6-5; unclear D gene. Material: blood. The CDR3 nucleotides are TGTGCCAGCAGTGCCCCGGGCGAGCAGTACCTC. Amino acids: CASSAPGEQYL.